The T cell receptor beta chain described here comes from a study of T cell responses to AZD1222 COVID-19 vaccine. The CDR3 consists of 18 residues. Libraries were prepared by immunoSEQ multiplex PCR; TCRdb keeps only in-frame clonotypes and omits some of them. There are roughly 150,000 clones in the sample; almost 90% occur only once, and roughly 5.5% lies in the top ten. Sequenced here: peripheral blood, sampled on day 0 of AZD1222 vaccination. V is TRBV12-2 and J is TRBJ1-2. TRBV12-2 counts as a pseudogene. The TCR was taken from an adult in good health. CDR3 DNA: TGTGCAAGTCGCTCTGTGTTGGACCCTTACTTGTTTAACTATGGCTACACCTTC. Amino acid sequence: CASRSVLDPYLFNYGYTF.